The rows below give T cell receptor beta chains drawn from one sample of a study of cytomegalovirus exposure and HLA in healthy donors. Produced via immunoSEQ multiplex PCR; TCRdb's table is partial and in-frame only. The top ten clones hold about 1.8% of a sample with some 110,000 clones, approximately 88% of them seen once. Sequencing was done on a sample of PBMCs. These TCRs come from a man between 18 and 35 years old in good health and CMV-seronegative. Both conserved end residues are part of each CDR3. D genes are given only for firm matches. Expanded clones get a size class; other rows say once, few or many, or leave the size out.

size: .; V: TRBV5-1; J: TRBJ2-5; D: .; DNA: TGCGCCAGCAGCTTCTCCTTCCAAGAGACCCAGTACTTC; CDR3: CASSFSFQETQYF
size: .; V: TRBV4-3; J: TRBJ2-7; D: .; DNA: TGCGCCAGCAGCCAAGATAATTCAGGGGAGAGGGAGCAGTACTTC; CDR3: CASSQDNSGEREQYF
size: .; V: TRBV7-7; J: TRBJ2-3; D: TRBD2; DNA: TGTGCCAGCAGCTTGGGAACTAGCGGGGGCACAGATACGCAGTATTTT; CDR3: CASSLGTSGGTDTQYF
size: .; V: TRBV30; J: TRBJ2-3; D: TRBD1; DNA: TGTGCGAGACACCCCACACAGGGGGCGACAGATACGCAGTATTTT; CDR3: CARHPTQGATDTQYF
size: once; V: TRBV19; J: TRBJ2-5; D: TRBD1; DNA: TGTGCCAGTACCCCCGGGACAGGGGAAATTCAGTACTTC; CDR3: CASTPGTGEIQYF
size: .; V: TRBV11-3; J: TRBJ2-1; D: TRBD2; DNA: TGTGCCAGCAGCTTAGGTCGGCTAGCGGGGGGTGACAATGAGCAGTTCTTC; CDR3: CASSLGRLAGGDNEQFF
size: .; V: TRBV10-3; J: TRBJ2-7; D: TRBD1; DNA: TGTGCCATCAGCGGACAGGGCTACGAGCAGTACTTC; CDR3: CAISGQGYEQYF
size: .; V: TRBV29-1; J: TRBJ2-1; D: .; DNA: TGCAGCAAATCCGGGGGGCGATCCAATGAGCAGTTCTTC; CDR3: CSKSGGRSNEQFF
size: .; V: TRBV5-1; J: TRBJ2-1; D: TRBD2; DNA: TGCGCCAGCAGCTTGGTGGGACTAGCGGGCAATGAGCAGTTCTTC; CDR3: CASSLVGLAGNEQFF
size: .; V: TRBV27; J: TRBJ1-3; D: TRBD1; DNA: TGTGCCAGCAGTATGACAGGGGTCGGAAACACCATATATTTT; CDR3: CASSMTGVGNTIYF
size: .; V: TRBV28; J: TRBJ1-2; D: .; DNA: TGTGCCAGCAGAGAAGACAGGCGCTATGGCTACACCTTC; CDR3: CASREDRRYGYTF
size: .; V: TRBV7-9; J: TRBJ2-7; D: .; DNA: TGTGCCAGCAGCTTAGAGACTGGGTTAGACGAGCAGTACTTC; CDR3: CASSLETGLDEQYF
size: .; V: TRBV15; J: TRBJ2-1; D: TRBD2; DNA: TGTGCCACCAGCAGAGAGGCCCCGGGACTAGCGGGAGGGAGCTCCTACAATGAGCAGTTCTTC; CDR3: CATSREAPGLAGGSSYNEQFF
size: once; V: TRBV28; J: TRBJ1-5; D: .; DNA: TGTGCCAGCAGTTTTACACAGGATTATAGCAATCAGCCCCAGCATTTT; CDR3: CASSFTQDYSNQPQHF
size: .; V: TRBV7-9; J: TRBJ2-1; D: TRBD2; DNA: TGTGCCAGCAGCTTAGCAGCCGGGACTAGAAACGATGAGCAGTTCTTC; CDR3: CASSLAAGTRNDEQFF
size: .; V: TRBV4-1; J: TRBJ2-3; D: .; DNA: TGCGCCAGCAGCCACTCGGCAGATACGCAGTATTTT; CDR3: CASSHSADTQYF
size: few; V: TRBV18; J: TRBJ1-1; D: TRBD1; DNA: TGTGCCAGCTCACCGGACAGGGCGAACACTGAAGCTTTCTTT; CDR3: CASSPDRANTEAFF
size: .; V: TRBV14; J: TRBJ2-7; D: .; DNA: TGTGCCAGCAGCCAAGGGTTGGGCAGGGTGGTTGGCGAGCAGTACTTC; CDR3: CASSQGLGRVVGEQYF
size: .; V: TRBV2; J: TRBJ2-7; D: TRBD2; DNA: TGTGCCAGCAGCCCGGGACTAGCGGTATTGGGGATCTTGCACGAGCAGTACTTC; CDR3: CASSPGLAVLGILHEQYF
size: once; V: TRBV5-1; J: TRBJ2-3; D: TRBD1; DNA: TGCGCCAGCAGCTCGGGACAGGGGAGGGGAGATACGCAGTATTTT; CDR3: CASSSGQGRGDTQYF
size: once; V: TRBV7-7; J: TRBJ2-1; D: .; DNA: TGTGCCAGCAGCCCCAATCGGGGGGCCGTGTACAATGAGCAGTTCTTC; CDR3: CASSPNRGAVYNEQFF
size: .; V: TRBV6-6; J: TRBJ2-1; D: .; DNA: TGTGCCAGCACCCCGGGAAGCCGAGATGAGCAGTTCTTC; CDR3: CASTPGSRDEQFF
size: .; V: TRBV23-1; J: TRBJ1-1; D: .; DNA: TGCGCCAGCAGTCTCTGGGCAGGGGTGCTGGGCACTGAAGCTTTCTTT; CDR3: CASSLWAGVLGTEAFF
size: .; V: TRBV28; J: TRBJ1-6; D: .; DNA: TGTGCCAGCTGGGTCCAACAGGGTTTTAATTCACCCCTCCACTTT; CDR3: CASWVQQGFNSPLHF
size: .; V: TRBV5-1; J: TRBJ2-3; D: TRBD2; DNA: TGCGCCAGCAGCTTGAGTCTAGCGGCAGATACGCAGTATTTT; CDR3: CASSLSLAADTQYF
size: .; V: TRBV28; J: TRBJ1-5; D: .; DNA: TGTGCCAGTCGGAGTGGCAATCAGCCCCAGCATTTT; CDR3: CASRSGNQPQHF
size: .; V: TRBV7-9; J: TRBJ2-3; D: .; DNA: TGTGCCAGCCGACCCCTAGAATGGGTGAGCACAGATACGCAGTATTTT; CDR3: CASRPLEWVSTDTQYF
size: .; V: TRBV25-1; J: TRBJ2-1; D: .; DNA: TGTGCCAGCAGTCGGACTTTTTACAATGAGCAGTTCTTC; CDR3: CASSRTFYNEQFF
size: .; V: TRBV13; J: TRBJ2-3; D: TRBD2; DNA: TGTGCCAGCAGCTTAGGGGGACTAGCGGACGCAGATACGCAGTATTTT; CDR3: CASSLGGLADADTQYF
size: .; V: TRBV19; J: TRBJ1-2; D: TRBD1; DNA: TGTGCCAGTAGTACCTCAGGGGGGCCTAACTATGGCTACACCTTC; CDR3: CASSTSGGPNYGYTF
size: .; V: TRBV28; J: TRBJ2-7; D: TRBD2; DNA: TGTGCCAGCAGGGCTAGCGGGAGCTCCTACGAGCAGTACTTC; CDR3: CASRASGSSYEQYF
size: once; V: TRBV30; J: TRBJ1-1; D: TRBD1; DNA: TGTGCCTGGAAGGGGACAGGGTATGCGACCACTGAAGCTTTCTTT; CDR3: CAWKGTGYATTEAFF
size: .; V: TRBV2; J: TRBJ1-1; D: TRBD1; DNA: TGTGCCAGCAGAATACTCAGGGGGACAAACACTGAAGCTTTCTTT; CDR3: CASRILRGTNTEAFF
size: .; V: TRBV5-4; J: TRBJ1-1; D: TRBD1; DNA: TGTGCCAGCAGCGCAGATCCGGGACAGAGTGAAGCTTTCTTT; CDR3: CASSADPGQSEAFF
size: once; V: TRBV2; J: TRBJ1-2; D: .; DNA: TGTGCCAGCAGTGCTTGGGGGGGAGGATCAGGCTATGGCTACACCTTC; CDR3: CASSAWGGGSGYGYTF
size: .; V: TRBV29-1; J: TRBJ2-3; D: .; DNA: TGCAGCGTTGAAAATCAGGGGCTGTACACAGATACGCAGTATTTT; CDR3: CSVENQGLYTDTQYF
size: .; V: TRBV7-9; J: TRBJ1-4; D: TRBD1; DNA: TGTGCCAGCAGCCAACAGGGGGCAAATGAAAAACTGTTTTTT; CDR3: CASSQQGANEKLFF
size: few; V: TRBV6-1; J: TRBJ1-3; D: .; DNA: TGTGCCAGCAGTGAAGTGCCCACTGCCGGAAACACCATATATTTT; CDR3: CASSEVPTAGNTIYF
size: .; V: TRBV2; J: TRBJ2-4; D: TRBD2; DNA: TGTGCCAGCAGCCCGGGGGAGCGGGAGAAAGAGTACTTC; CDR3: CASSPGEREKEYF
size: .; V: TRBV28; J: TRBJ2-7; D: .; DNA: TGTGCCAGCAGGGGGACTCGAGCCCCCTACGAGCAGTACTTC; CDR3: CASRGTRAPYEQYF
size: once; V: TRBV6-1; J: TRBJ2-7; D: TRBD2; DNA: TGTGCCAGCAGCCACGGGGGGGGAGTTTCCTACGAGCAGTACTTC; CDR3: CASSHGGGVSYEQYF
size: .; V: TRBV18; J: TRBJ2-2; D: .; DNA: TGTGCCAGCTCACAAGGGACACCTAACACCGGGGAGCTGTTTTTT; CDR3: CASSQGTPNTGELFF
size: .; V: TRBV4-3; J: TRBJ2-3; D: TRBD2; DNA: TGCGCCAGCAGCACTCGTAACGTCCTAGCGGGGGGCACAGATACGCAGTATTTT; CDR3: CASSTRNVLAGGTDTQYF
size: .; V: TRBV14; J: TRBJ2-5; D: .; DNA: TGTGCCAGCAGCCATCACAGTTACCAAGAGACCCAGTACTTC; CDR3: CASSHHSYQETQYF
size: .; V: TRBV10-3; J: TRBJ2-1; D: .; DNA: TGTGCCATCAGTGAGTCTTTAGCGGAGAACTACAATGAGCAGTTCTTC; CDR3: CAISESLAENYNEQFF
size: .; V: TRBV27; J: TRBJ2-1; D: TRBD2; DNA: TGTGCCAGCAGTTTAAAGGTAGCGGGAGGACCCGGGCCATACAATGAGCAGTTCTTC; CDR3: CASSLKVAGGPGPYNEQFF
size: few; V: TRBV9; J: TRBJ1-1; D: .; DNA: TGTGCCAGCAGCGCCCTAACAGGGAACACTGAAGCTTTCTTT; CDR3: CASSALTGNTEAFF
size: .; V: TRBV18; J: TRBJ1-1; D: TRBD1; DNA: TGTGCCAGCTCACTAAACACAGGGGCGAACACTGAAGCTTTCTTT; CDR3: CASSLNTGANTEAFF
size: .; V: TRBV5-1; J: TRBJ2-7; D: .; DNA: TGCGCCAGCAGTCCCGAGATTGCCCCTAGCGCGGCCTACGAGCAGTACTTC; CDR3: CASSPEIAPSAAYEQYF
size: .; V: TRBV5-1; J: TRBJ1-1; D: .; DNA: TGCGCCAGCAGCTTGGGGGAGGAGGCGGAAGCTTTCTTT; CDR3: CASSLGEEAEAFF
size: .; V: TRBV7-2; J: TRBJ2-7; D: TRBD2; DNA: TGTGCCAGCAGCTTATCGGGAGGGCGTTTATTTTACGAGCAGTACTTC; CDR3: CASSLSGGRLFYEQYF
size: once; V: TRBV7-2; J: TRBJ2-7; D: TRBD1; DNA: TGTGCCAGCAGCTTGGAGGGACAGGTGTTTTCCGAGCAGTACTTC; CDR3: CASSLEGQVFSEQYF
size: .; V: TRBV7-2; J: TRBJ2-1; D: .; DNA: TGTGCCAGCAGCTTAGCCGGGACTTTATACAATGAGCAGTTCTTC; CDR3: CASSLAGTLYNEQFF
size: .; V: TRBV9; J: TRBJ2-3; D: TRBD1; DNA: TGTGCCAGCAGCGGGCCCCAGGGGGACCGAGGAGATACGCAGTATTTT; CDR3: CASSGPQGDRGDTQYF